The source of this T cell receptor beta chain is a study of blood T cell repertoires in COVID-19. Study-level background: COVID-19 samples from acute and convalescent phases originated in the United States, Italy and Spain. PBMCs, B-cell-depleted T cells, or T cells were the source of the cDNA or gDNA that made up the material.

Authors' methods: Amplified reference gene primers provided the basis for estimating nucleated cell counts. Assay: immunoSEQ multiplex PCR; the TCRdb copy retains only in-frame clones and omits some. V and J calls and clone size are given by that table; D and trimming were obtained from the DNA. Of about 370,000 clones listed, nearly 90% are singletons. J was trimmed by 9 bases and V by 6 bases; bases with no gene match: 7. The CDR3 sequence is 14 residues long. Germline-derived CDR1 and CDR2 are SQVTM and ANQGSEA. The rearrangement links TRBV29-1 to TRBJ2-1, with 14 bases that match TRBD2. The sample consisted of peripheral blood. The sequence was obtained from a man in his late teens or twenties with active or convalescent COVID-19. The CDR3 loop is CSVRLAGGRSEQFF. CDR3 nucleotides: TGCAGCGTGCGACTAGCGGGGGGGCGGAGTGAGCAGTTCTTC.